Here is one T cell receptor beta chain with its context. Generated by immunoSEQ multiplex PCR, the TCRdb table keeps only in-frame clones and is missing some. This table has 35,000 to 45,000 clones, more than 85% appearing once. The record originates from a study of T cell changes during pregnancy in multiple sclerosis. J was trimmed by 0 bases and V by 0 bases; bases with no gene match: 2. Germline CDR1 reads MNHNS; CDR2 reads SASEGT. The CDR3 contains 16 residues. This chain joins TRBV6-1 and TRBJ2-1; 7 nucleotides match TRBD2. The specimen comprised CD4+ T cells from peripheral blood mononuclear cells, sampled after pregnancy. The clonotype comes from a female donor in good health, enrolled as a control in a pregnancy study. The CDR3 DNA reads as TGTGCCAGCAGTGAAGCGAGACTAGCCTCCTACAATGAGCAGTTCTTC. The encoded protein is CASSEARLASYNEQFF.